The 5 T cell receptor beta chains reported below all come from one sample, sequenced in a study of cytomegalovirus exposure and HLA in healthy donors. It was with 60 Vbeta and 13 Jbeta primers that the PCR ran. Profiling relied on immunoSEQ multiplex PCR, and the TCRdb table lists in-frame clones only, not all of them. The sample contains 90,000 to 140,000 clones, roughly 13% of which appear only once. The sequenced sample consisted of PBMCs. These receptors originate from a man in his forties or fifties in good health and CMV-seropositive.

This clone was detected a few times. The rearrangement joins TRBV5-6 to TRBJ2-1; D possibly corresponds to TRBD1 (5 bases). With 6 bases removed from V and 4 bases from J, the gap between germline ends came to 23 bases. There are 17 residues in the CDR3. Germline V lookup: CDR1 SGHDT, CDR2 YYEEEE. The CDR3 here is CASTKFYRIQRYNEQFF. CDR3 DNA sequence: TGTGCCAGCACCAAATTCTACAGGATACAACGATACAATGAGCAGTTCTTC.

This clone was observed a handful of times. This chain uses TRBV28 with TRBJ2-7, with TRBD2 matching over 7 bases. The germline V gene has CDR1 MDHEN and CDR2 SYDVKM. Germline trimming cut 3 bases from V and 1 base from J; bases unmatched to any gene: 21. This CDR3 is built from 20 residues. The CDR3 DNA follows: TGTGCCAGCAGTTTGAAGGTGGGGCCCGGTGCGCTAGCGGATTCCTACGAGCAGTACTTC. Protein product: CASSLKVGPGALADSYEQYF.

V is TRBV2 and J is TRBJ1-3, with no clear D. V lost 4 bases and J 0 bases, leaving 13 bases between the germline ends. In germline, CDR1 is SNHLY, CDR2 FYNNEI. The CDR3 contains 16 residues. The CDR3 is CASSAYFGSSGNTIYF. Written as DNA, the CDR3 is TGTGCCAGCAGTGCCTATTTCGGGAGCTCTGGAAACACCATATATTTT.

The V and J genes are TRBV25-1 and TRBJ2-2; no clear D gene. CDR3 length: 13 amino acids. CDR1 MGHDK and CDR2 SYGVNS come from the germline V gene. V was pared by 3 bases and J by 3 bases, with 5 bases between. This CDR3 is CASSEFDTGELFF. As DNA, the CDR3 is TGTGCCAGCAGTGAGTTCGACACCGGGGAGCTGTTTTTT.

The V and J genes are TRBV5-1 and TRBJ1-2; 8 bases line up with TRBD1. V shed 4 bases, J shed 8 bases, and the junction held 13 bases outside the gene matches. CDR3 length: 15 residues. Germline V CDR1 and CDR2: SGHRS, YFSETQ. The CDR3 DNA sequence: TGCGCCAGCAGCGGCGGGACAGGAGGACCGGAGGGCTACACCTTC. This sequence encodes CASSGGTGGPEGYTF.